Listed here are 5 T cell receptor beta chains from one sample, sequenced in a study of blood T cell repertoires in COVID-19. The repertoire was sequenced with immunoSEQ multiplex PCR; TCRdb's copy has only in-frame clones and lacks some. Among roughly 190,000 clones, about four fifths were seen once, and the ten largest hold 9.5% to 11%. Sequencing used peripheral blood. The source is a woman aged 40 to 55 with COVID-19, enrolled during active disease.

There are a few counts of this clone. The chain couples TRBV5-6 to TRBJ1-4; D is unresolved. In germline, CDR1 is SGHDT, CDR2 YYEEEE. With 4 bases removed from V and 9 bases from J, the gap between germline ends came to 22 bases. The CDR3 consists of 16 residues. CDR3 coding DNA: TGTGCCAGCAGCCATTATGTGGGCGAAGGTAGTCAAAAACTGTTTTTT. This codes for CASSHYVGEGSQKLFF.

This clone was counted ten times or more. The CDR3 nucleotides are TGTGCCAGTAGTCCCGGACAGATCACAGATACGCAGTATTTT. This translates into CASSPGQITDTQYF. The chain joins TRBV19 to TRBJ2-3, with D tentatively TRBD1 (6 bases). The CDR3 runs to 14 residues. Germline-derived CDR1 and CDR2 are LNHDA and SQIVND (reference sequence). V lost 5 bases, J lost 2 bases, and 11 bases lay in between.

The rearrangement links TRBV19 to TRBJ2-7; D might be TRBD1 (6 bases). CDR1 and CDR2 (germline): LNHDA, SQIVND (reference sequence). The CDR3 is 14 amino acids. V lost 6 bases and J lost 0, with 12 bases in between. CDR3 residues: CASRKTGISYEQYF. The CDR3 DNA reads TGTGCCAGTAGAAAAACAGGGATCTCCTACGAGCAGTACTTC. Filled out from reference TRBV19 and TRBJ2-7, the complete variable domain reads DGGITQSPKYLFRKEGQNVTLSCEQNLNHDAMYWYRQDPGQGLRLIYYSQIVNDFQKGDIAEGYSVSREKKESFPLTVTSAQKNPTAFYLCASRKTGISYEQYFGPGTRLTVT.

The V call is TRBV19, the J call TRBJ2-1; D might be TRBD1 (8 bases). The CDR3 covers 13 residues. Germline CDR1 reads LNHDA; CDR2 reads SQIVND (reference sequence). Trimming stripped 4 bases from V and 9 bases from J, with 13 bases between. CDR3 DNA sequence: TGTGCCAGTAGTACCAACAGGGGGGGTGAGCAGTTCTTC. Translated: CASSTNRGGEQFF.

The rearrangement joins TRBV5-8 to TRBJ2-1; unclear D gene. Trimming cost V 1 base and J 5 bases, with 10 bases left between them. This CDR3 contains 14 residues. CDR1 is SGHTS, CDR2 YDEGEE, per germline. CDR3 sequence reads: CASSLLIGNNEQFF. The CDR3 region has the DNA TGTGCCAGCAGCTTGTTAATTGGCAACAATGAGCAGTTCTTC.